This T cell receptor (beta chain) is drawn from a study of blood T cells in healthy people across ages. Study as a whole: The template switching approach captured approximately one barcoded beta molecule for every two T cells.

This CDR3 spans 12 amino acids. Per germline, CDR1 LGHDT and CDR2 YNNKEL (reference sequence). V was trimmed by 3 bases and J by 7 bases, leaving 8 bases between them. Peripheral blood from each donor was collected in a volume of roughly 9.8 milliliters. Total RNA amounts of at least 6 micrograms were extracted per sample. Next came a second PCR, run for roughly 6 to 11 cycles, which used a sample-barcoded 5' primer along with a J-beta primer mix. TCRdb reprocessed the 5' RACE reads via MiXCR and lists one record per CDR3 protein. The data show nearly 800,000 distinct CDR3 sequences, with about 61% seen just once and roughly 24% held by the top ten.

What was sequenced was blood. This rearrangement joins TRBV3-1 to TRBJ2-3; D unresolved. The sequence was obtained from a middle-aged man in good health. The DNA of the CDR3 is TGTGCCAGCAGCCAGACGTCGCATACGCAGTATTTT. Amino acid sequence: CASSQTSHTQYF.